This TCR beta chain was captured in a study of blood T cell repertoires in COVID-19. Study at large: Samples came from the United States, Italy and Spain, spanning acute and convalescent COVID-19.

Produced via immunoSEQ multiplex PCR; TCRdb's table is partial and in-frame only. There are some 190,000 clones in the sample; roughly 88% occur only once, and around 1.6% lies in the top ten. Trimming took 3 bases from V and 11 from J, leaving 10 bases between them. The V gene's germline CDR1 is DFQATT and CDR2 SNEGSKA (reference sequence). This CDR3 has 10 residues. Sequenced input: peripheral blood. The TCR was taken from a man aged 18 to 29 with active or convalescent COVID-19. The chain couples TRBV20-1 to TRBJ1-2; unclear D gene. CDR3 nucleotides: TGCAGTGCTAGGATCATTACTTACACCTTC. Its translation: CSARIITYTF.